Sequencing of this TCR beta chain was carried out in a study of cytomegalovirus exposure and HLA in healthy donors. Whole-study results and caveats: Cytomegalovirus association was listed for about 150 TCR beta chains. The classifier, whose performance was assessed in both the original and validation cohorts, reportedly diagnosed cytomegalovirus status with high specificity and sensitivity. While the bulk of TCR sequences proved rare, some public TCRs turned up in many donors.

The method was immunoSEQ multiplex PCR; TCRdb's version includes in-frame clones alone and lacks a portion of them. The table has more than 150,000 clones, approximately 88% seen once; the top ten hold less than 8.5%. V dropped 3 bases and J dropped 4; count of bases not matched to a gene: 7. This CDR3 has 16 residues. Germline V gene sequence: CDR1 LNHNV, CDR2 YYDKDF (reference sequence). A note on this clone: Antigen unknown.

The donors were members of the validation cohort comprising over a hundred subjects, separate from the roughly 700-subject first cohort. This TCR derives from a young man in good health and CMV-seropositive. Source material: PBMCs. The chain uses TRBV15 and TRBJ2-1; 9 nucleotides match TRBD2. CDR3 coding DNA: TGTGCCACCAGCAGGGGGGCGGGAGGGCCTTACAATGAGCAGTTCTTC. Protein sequence: CATSRGAGGPYNEQFF.